The next 25 T cell receptor beta chains were all read from a single sample in a study of tumor-infiltrating lymphocytes in primary liver carcinoma. Constant-region priming of approximately 500 ng total RNA yielded TCR beta cDNA. Libraries covering TCR beta were generated through three nested multiplex PCR rounds (using a slightly modified ARM-PCR). TRBV1-TRBV30 forward and Cbeta reverse primers drove the first two roughly 10-cycle rounds. TCRdb itself ran the multiplex PCR reads through MiXCR, one entry per CDR3 protein. The sample holds 22,000 or so distinct CDR3 sequences; around 82% are singletons and the top ten take approximately 40%. Co-extracted RNA and DNA came from approximately 20-30 mg of unsorted bulk tissue. Sequenced: liver tumor tissue from sampling region 2. Indicated subset: tumor region T2, inferior pole. The receptors originated from a woman in her twenties or thirties with primary liver carcinoma and hepatitis B virus infection.

Concerning this clonotype: Germline and junction disagree at one end, which may indicate a read error. The chain is built from TRBV14 and TRBJ2-2; a possible D gene is TRBD1 (5 bases). CDR3 length: 16 amino acids. The germline V gene encodes CDR1 SGHDN and CDR2 FVKESK. The CDR3 nucleotides read TGTGTCAGCAACCCAGAAAGACAGCCGAACACCGGGGAGCTGTTTTTT. Amino acids: CVSNPERQPNTGELFF.

This clonotype was recorded once. It is likely a read error, because the conserved phenylalanine at the end of the CDR3 is missing. V usage is TRBV2 and J usage is TRBJ2-7; 7 bases agree with TRBD2. Germline V gene data show CDR1 as SNHLY and CDR2 as FYNNEI. The CDR3 has 15 residues. In DNA, the CDR3 is TGTGCCAGCAGTCCCCGGGACTACTCATCCTACAAGCAGTACTTA. Translation gives CASSPRDYSSYKQYL.

Turning to this clonotype: This CDR3 fails to terminate in the conserved phenylalanine or tryptophan, so it likely reflects a read error. The chain uses TRBV11-3 and TRBJ2-1, with no clear D. Per the germline V gene, CDR1 is SGHNT and CDR2 is YENEEA. The CDR3 totals 12 residues. In DNA form, the CDR3 reads TGCGCCAGCCCCCTGACTGGTGTCGAGCAGTTCATT. Amino acids: CASPLTGVEQFI.

Worth noting for this clonotype: At one of its ends the junction is not consistent with the germline gene, which may arise from a read error. The J gene is TRBJ2-1, the V gene TRBV11-3, with TRBD2 identical over 7 bases. Germline V gene lookup returns CDR1 SGHNT and CDR2 YENEEA. There are 16 residues in the CDR3. CDR3 residues: CANSFLAVISYNEEFF. The CDR3 DNA is TGTGCCAACAGCTTCCTAGCGGTTATATCCTACAATGAGGAGTTCTTC.

The chain combines TRBV4-3 with TRBJ2-3; TRBD2 matches 7 bases. The CDR3 totals 21 residues. V dropped 10 bases and J dropped 2; count of bases not matched to a gene: 30. Per germline, CDR1 LGHNA and CDR2 YSLEER. The CDR3 sequence is CANRQEPVTSERTGVTDTQYF. CDR3 bases: TGCGCCAACAGACAAGAGCCGGTAACTAGCGAGAGGACGGGGGTCACAGATACGCAGTATTTT.

The chain couples TRBV6-1 to TRBJ2-5; D call uncertain. The CDR3 has 15 residues. V dropped 6 bases and J dropped 2 bases, with 16 bases sitting between them. Per the germline V gene, CDR1 is MNHNS and CDR2 is SASEGT. The CDR3 DNA reads as TGTGCCAGCAGCTTGATAGGAGCTACTCAAGAGACCCAGTACTTC. Its protein product is CASSLIGATQETQYF.

V and J are TRBV28 and TRBJ2-3, with TRBD2 matching over 11 bases. CDR3 length: 17 residues. From germline, CDR1 is MDHEN and CDR2 SYDVKM. Unmatched junction bases numbered 10, after V lost 8 bases and J lost 0 bases. CDR3 residues: CASGPETSGKSTDTQYF. CDR3 DNA sequence: TGTGCCAGCGGTCCCGAGACTAGCGGGAAGAGCACAGATACGCAGTATTTT.

In its sample, this clonotype ranks as medium-sized. The chain recombines TRBV7-8 with TRBJ2-3, with a possible D match to TRBD2 (5 bases). Germline CDR1 is SGHVS and CDR2 is FQNEAQ. The CDR3 sequence is 13 residues long. V dropped 4 bases and J dropped 4 bases, with 9 bases sitting between them. CDR3 region: CASSSLVSDTQYF. CDR3 coding DNA: TGTGCCAGCAGCTCACTAGTATCAGATACGCAGTATTTT.

About this clonotype: Since a much larger clone is just one base distant, this may be a read error. The gene calls are TRBV30 and TRBJ2-3, with a weak D call TRBD1 (6 bases). Germline V gene sequence: CDR1 GTSNPN, CDR2 SVGIG (reference sequence). The CDR3 spans 15 residues. Deletions cut 2 bases from V and 4 bases from J, with 16 bases between. CDR3 sequence (DNA): TGTGCCTGGAGTTCTGTCAAGGGGGTTGCAGATACGCAGTATTTT. As protein: CAWSSVKGVADTQYF.

The V gene is TRBV12-3 or TRBV12-4, the J gene TRBJ2-3; unclear D gene. There are 14 residues in the CDR3. The ends were cut back, 3 bases at V and 9 bases at J, with 16 bases in the middle. In DNA form, the CDR3 reads TGTGCCAGCAGTTTCGGTCGTAGCATAGAAACGCAGTATTTT. This translates into CASSFGRSIETQYF.

The chain combines TRBV11-2 with TRBJ2-2; TRBD2 aligns across 9 bases. Per the germline V gene, CDR1 is SGHAT and CDR2 is FQNNGV. V lost 10 bases to trimming and J lost 0 bases; unmatched junction nucleotides: 15. This CDR3 is built from 18 residues. The CDR3 region has the DNA TGTGCCACTAGCTCACCCCGAGCGGGAGGTCCGAACACCGGGGAGCTGTTTTTT. As protein: CATSSPRAGGPNTGELFF.

In the case of this clonotype: At one of its ends the junction is not consistent with the germline gene, which may arise from a read error. The chain joins TRBV28 to TRBJ2-2; D is possibly TRBD2 (7 bases). CDR1 is MDHEN, CDR2 SYDVKM, per germline. The CDR3 totals 13 residues. CDR3: CVSSLRGSGDLFF. The CDR3 nucleotides are TGTGTCAGCAGTTTGAGGGGGAGCGGGGACCTGTTTTTT. Full variable domain (outside the CDR3, taken from reference TRBV28 and TRBJ2-2): DVKVTQSSRYLVKRTGEKVFLECVQDMDHENMFWYRQDPGLGLRLIYFSYDVKMKEKGDIPEGYSVSREKKERFSLILESASTNQTSMYLCVSSLRGSGDLFFGEGSRLTVL.

In this sample, this clonotype turned up once. Germline and junction disagree at one end, which may indicate a read error. This chain links TRBV7-7 with TRBJ1-1; D remains ambiguous. CDR3 length: 12 residues. Germline values: CDR1 SSHAT, CDR2 FNYEAQ (reference sequence). CDR3 loop: CASSLGWREASF. For the CDR3, the DNA is TGTGCTAGCAGCTTAGGGTGGAGAGAAGCTTCCTTT.

This clonotype appeared a few times. This may come from a read error, since a much larger clone is one base off. CDR3 coding DNA: TGCAGTGATAGTGGCCAGAACAGTGCATTCGACAAAAACATTCAGTACTTC. This encodes CSDSGQNSAFDKNIQYF. The gene calls are TRBV20-1 and TRBJ2-4; no definite D call. Trimming took 7 bases from V and 3 from J, leaving 25 bases between them. CDR3 length: 17 amino acids. The germline CDR1 and CDR2 sequences are DFQATT and SNEGSKA (reference sequence).

On this clonotype itself: One end of the junction is discordant with germline, which a read error may explain. The V call is TRBV10-3, the J call TRBJ2-1; D possibly corresponds to TRBD2 (5 bases). Germline assignment: CDR1 ENHRY and CDR2 SYGVKD. The CDR3 sequence is 14 residues long. The CDR3: CVISPSATRGEQFF. The CDR3 DNA reads TGTGTCATCAGTCCCTCGGCGACCCGGGGTGAGCAGTTCTTC.

About this clonotype: The final CDR3 position lacks the conserved phenylalanine or tryptophan, pointing to a likely read error. CDR3 DNA: TGTGCCAGCAGCCCCGATCCCCAATTGAACACCCGGGAGCTGTTTATC. This codes for CASSPDPQLNTRELFI. The genes are TRBV11-2 and TRBJ2-2; the D is unclear. Looked up from germline, CDR1 is SGHAT and CDR2 is FQNNGV. The CDR3 is 16 amino acids.

This clonotype came up many times. The chain recombines TRBV29-1 with TRBJ2-3; D is unclear. V was cut by 3 bases and J by 1 base, with 11 bases left in between. This CDR3 has 14 amino acids. Germline CDR1 SQVTM, CDR2 ANQGSEA. The DNA of the CDR3 is TGCAGCGTTGATGCCCGAGGTCGCACAGATACGCAGTATTTT. The encoded protein is CSVDARGRTDTQYF.

To note about this clonotype: A read error is likely, as this CDR3 ends without the conserved phenylalanine or tryptophan. The chain employs TRBV6-1 and TRBJ1-5; D uncertain. Trimming took 2 bases from V and 8 from J, leaving 19 bases between them. Germline CDR1 MNHNS, CDR2 SASEGT. There are 16 residues in the CDR3. The CDR3, as DNA: TGTGCCAGCAGTGAACAAGGGAGCGTCCCCAGTGAGCCCCAGCATATT. Its translation is CASSEQGSVPSEPQHI.

The V gene is TRBV4-3, the J gene TRBJ2-2; possible D gene TRBD2, 5 bases. CDR1 is LGHNA, CDR2 YSLEER, per germline. CDR3 length: 13 residues. The CDR3 DNA sequence: TGCGACAGTAGCTCGATGGGAGTCGGGGAGCTGTTTTTT. As protein: CDSSSMGVGELFF.

Notes on this clonotype: In this CDR3 the conserved last residue, phenylalanine or tryptophan, is missing, so a read error is likely. The DNA is left out, because the CDR3 cannot be placed on it with certainty; the CDR3 is given as TCRdb lists it. The V and J genes are TRBV5-4 and TRBJ2-3; the D call in the table, TRBD2, was not verified against the DNA. Inclusive of both ends, the CDR3 amounts to 17 amino acids. Germline lookup yields CDR1 SGHNT and CDR2 YYREEE (reference sequence). CDR3 protein: CASSVDGDPPPTDTQCS.

For this clonotype: Compared with germline, one end of the junction differs, possibly owing to a read error. The V call is TRBV4-2, the J call TRBJ1-1; D not resolved. Germline V lookup: CDR1 LGHNA, CDR2 YNFKEQ. This CDR3 region has 16 residues. The CDR3 reads CASNPVEGRGNTEAFF. The CDR3 DNA sequence: TGTGCCAGCAACCCCGTCGAGGGTAGAGGGAACACTGAGGCTTTCTTT.

Concerning this clonotype itself: One end of the junction is discordant with germline, which a read error may explain. V is TRBV11-2 and J is TRBJ2-2; TRBD2 matches 9 bases. CDR3 length: 18 residues. Germline assignment: CDR1 SGHAT and CDR2 FQNNGV. The CDR3 is CASSSPRAGGPNTGEPFF. CDR3 DNA sequence: TGTGCCAGCAGCTCACCAAGAGCGGGAGGCCCGAACACCGGGGAGCCGTTTTTT.

This clonotype was counted a few times. The chain links TRBV10-3 to TRBJ2-1; D is unresolved. This CDR3 contains 12 residues. Trimming shortened V by 10 bases and J by 5 bases, and 12 bases separated the two germline ends. CDR1 ENHRY and CDR2 SYGVKD come from the germline V gene. CDR3 loop: CATDGNHNEQFF. The CDR3 coding sequence is TGTGCCACCGATGGAAACCACAATGAGCAGTTCTTC.

With respect to this clonotype: At one of its ends the junction is not consistent with the germline gene, which may arise from a read error. The genes are TRBV5-5 and TRBJ1-2; D remains unclear. This CDR3 has 15 amino acids. In germline, CDR1 is SGHKS, CDR2 YYEKEE (reference sequence). As DNA, the CDR3 is TGTGCCAGCAGTTTGGTGTCCGGCCCCGTGTATGGCTACACATTC. As protein: CASSLVSGPVYGYTF.

On this clonotype: Mismatch with germline at one junction end may stem from a read error. This chain joins TRBV12-3 or TRBV12-4 and TRBJ2-7; 8 nucleotides match TRBD1. This CDR3 region has 20 residues. The CDR3 region is CASAPMRDRGLRPKTYERYF. CDR3 DNA: TGTGCAAGTGCCCCGATGAGAGACAGGGGTTTAAGACCGAAAACCTACGAGCGGTACTTC.